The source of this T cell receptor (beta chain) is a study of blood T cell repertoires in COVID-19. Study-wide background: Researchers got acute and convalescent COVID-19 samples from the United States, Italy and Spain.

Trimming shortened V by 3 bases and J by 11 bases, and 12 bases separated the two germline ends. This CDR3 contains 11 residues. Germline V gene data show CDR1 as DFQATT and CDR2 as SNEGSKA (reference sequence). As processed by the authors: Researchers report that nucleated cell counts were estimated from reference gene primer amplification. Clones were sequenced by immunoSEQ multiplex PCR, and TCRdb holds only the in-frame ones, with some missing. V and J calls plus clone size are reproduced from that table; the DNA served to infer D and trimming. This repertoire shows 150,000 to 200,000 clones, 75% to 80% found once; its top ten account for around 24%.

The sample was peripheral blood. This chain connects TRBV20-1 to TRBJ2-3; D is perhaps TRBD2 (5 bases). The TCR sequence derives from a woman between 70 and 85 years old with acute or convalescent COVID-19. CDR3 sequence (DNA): TGCAGTGCTAGTTGGGAGTATCGGCAGTATTTT. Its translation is CSASWEYRQYF.